The next 27 T cell receptor beta chains were all read from a single sample in a study of early T cells in non-severe SARS-CoV-2 infection. TCRdb passed the 5' RACE reads through MiXCR, listing each CDR3 protein once. This sample has more than 70,000 distinct CDR3 sequences; about 11% occur once, and the top ten carry around 12%. This sample comprised whole blood, obtained at baseline. All receptors derive from an adult who was a healthcare worker with PCR-confirmed SARS-CoV-2 infection or an uninfected control (not recorded which).

Worth noting for this clonotype: Sequence at one end of the junction differs from germline and may be a read error. V usage is TRBV9 and J usage is TRBJ2-3, with no clear D. CDR3 length: 13 residues. Germline lookup yields CDR1 SGDLS and CDR2 YYNGEE. The CDR3 sequence is CASSVGNSDTLYF. CDR3 coding DNA: TGTGCCAGCAGCGTAGGAAATTCAGATACGCTGTATTTT.

This clonotype was picked up a small number of times. J is TRBJ2-3 and V is TRBV6-2 or TRBV6-3; no clear D gene. The length of the CDR3 is 11 residues. Germline V gene sequence: CDR1 MNHEY, CDR2 SVGEGT. Trimming took off 7 bases at V and 11 bases at J, with 13 bases between the two ends. CDR3 in amino acids: CASTPGRRQYF. In nucleotides, the CDR3 is TGTGCCAGCACTCCCGGCCGGCGGCAGTATTTT.

V and J are TRBV5-4 and TRBJ2-7; D is uncertain. Trimming stripped 0 bases from V and 3 bases from J, with 7 bases between. Looked up from germline, CDR1 is SGHNT and CDR2 is YYREEE (reference sequence). The CDR3 totals 13 residues. The CDR3 nucleotides are TGTGCCAGCAGCTTGGGGACCCTCTACGAGCAGTACTTC. Protein product: CASSLGTLYEQYF.

This sequence joins TRBV3-1 and TRBJ2-1, with D possibly TRBD1 on 6 matching bases. Trimming took 1 base from V and 9 from J, leaving 10 bases between them. In germline, CDR1 is LGHDT, CDR2 YNNKEL (reference sequence). The CDR3 is 13 amino acids. The CDR3 nucleotides are TGTGCCAGCAGCCAAGCCAGGGACACTGAGCAGTTCTTC. Its translation is CASSQARDTEQFF.

Many counts were recorded for this clonotype. V usage is TRBV20-1 and J usage is TRBJ2-3; the match to TRBD2 covers 8 bases. The V gene end was trimmed by 3 bases and the J gene end by 1 base; junction bases not matched to a gene: 3. The germline CDR1 and CDR2 sequences are DFQATT and SNEGSKA (reference sequence). This CDR3 comprises 14 residues. The CDR3 loop is CSARGAGGTDTQYF. In nucleotides, the CDR3 is TGCAGTGCTAGGGGAGCGGGGGGCACAGATACGCAGTATTTT.

Only a few counts were recorded for this clonotype. The chain has TRBV7-2 and TRBJ2-3; 11 bases are a match to TRBD2. Germline V gene data show CDR1 as SGHTA and CDR2 as FQGNSA. Losses at the gene ends were 6 bases for V and 5 bases for J; bases not matched to a gene: 1. This CDR3 is 13 amino acids long. The CDR3 region is CASSGLAGDTQYF. The CDR3 DNA reads TGTGCCAGCAGTGGACTAGCGGGAGATACGCAGTATTTT.

This clonotype was detected ten times or more. V usage is TRBV7-6 and J usage is TRBJ1-1, with 8 nucleotides matching TRBD1. V was clipped by 3 bases and J by 1 base; unmatched bases: 4. The CDR3 length is 15 residues. Germline CDR1 is SGHVS and CDR2 is FNYEAQ. The CDR3 spells CASSLGGQGNTEAFF. CDR3 nucleotides: TGTGCCAGCAGCTTGGGCGGACAGGGGAACACTGAAGCTTTCTTT.

The table lists this clonotype with a few counts. This CDR3 is CASSLGQGDTYEQYF. The CDR3 bases are TGTGCCAGCAGCTTGGGACAGGGCGACACCTACGAGCAGTACTTC. The chain recombines TRBV7-9 with TRBJ2-7; 9 bases map to TRBD1. The V gene end was trimmed by 3 bases and the J gene end by 2 bases; junction bases not matched to a gene: 5. Germline values: CDR1 SEHNR, CDR2 FQNEAQ (reference sequence). This CDR3 is built from 15 residues.

This chain uses TRBV10-3 with TRBJ2-5; 7 bases map to TRBD1. Germline CDR1 is ENHRY and CDR2 is SYGVKD. The CDR3 is 15 residues long. J lost 2 bases, V lost 5 bases, and 8 bases had no gene match. The CDR3 nucleotides read TGTGCCATCAGTCACCTACAGGGGACACAAGAGACCCAGTACTTC. This codes for CAISHLQGTQETQYF.

In its sample, this clonotype was seen a few times. One end of the junction does not line up with germline, which may come from a read error. The chain joins TRBV6-2 or TRBV6-3 to TRBJ2-5; weak D call: TRBD2 (5 bases). The CDR3 has 14 amino acids. CDR1 and CDR2 from the germline V gene are MNHEY and SVGEGT. CDR3 loop: CASIYGGPQETQYF. The CDR3 DNA reads as TGTGCCAGCATTTACGGCGGGCCACAAGAGACCCAGTACTTC.

The sample holds many counts of this clonotype. This rearrangement joins TRBV20-1 to TRBJ2-7; 8 nucleotides match TRBD1. CDR1 is DFQATT and CDR2 is SNEGSKA in the germline V gene (reference sequence). With V trimmed by 1 base and J by 3 bases, 5 bases remained unmatched. CDR3 length equals 14 residues. This CDR3 reads CSARVGQGSYEQYF. CDR3 DNA sequence: TGCAGTGCTAGAGTTGGACAGGGAAGCTACGAGCAGTACTTC.

This clonotype was counted a few times. V gene TRBV29-1 combines with J gene TRBJ2-3; TRBD2 matches at 9 bases. CDR1 is SQVTM, CDR2 ANQGSEA, per germline. The junction had 8 bases not matched to a gene; V was cut back by 4 bases and J by 6 bases. The CDR3 spans 14 residues. The CDR3: CSVGSSGGGDTQYF. The CDR3 coding sequence is TGCAGCGTTGGGAGTAGCGGGGGTGGGGATACGCAGTATTTT.

The chain combines TRBV10-3 with TRBJ2-1; 7 nucleotides match TRBD1. Germline CDR1 is ENHRY and CDR2 is SYGVKD. The V gene end was trimmed by 0 bases and the J gene end by 4 bases; junction bases not matched to a gene: 6. The CDR3 totals 16 residues. The CDR3 spells CAISESRGQVYNEQFF. CDR3 sequence (DNA): TGTGCCATCAGTGAGTCCCGAGGACAGGTTTACAATGAGCAGTTCTTC.

This clonotype was picked up many times. The chain recombines TRBV7-2 with TRBJ1-1, with D unresolved. This CDR3 is 16 amino acids long. Per the germline V gene, CDR1 is SGHTA and CDR2 is FQGNSA. V was trimmed by 4 bases and J by 2 bases, leaving 17 bases between them. The CDR3 DNA sequence: TGTGCCAGCAGCTCGCCCGAATTCTTGGGCAACACTGAAGCTTTCTTT. Protein product: CASSSPEFLGNTEAFF.

This sequence joins TRBV6-2 or TRBV6-3 and TRBJ2-1; 14 bases agree with TRBD2. Germline V CDR1 and CDR2: MNHEY, SVGEGT. The ends lost 5 bases at V and 10 bases at J; junction bases unmatched: 7. This CDR3 is built from 15 residues. CDR3 loop: CASSKTSGGAEEQFF. The CDR3 DNA sequence: TGTGCCAGCAGTAAGACTAGCGGGGGGGCCGAAGAGCAGTTCTTC.

At least ten counts were recorded for this clonotype. The chain has TRBV5-6 and TRBJ2-2; D unresolved. V lost 5 bases to trimming and J lost 1 base, with 9 bases between them. The CDR3 is 14 amino acids. Germline loops: CDR1 SGHDT, CDR2 YYEEEE. CDR3 in amino acids: CASRNTGNTGELFF. Here the CDR3 DNA reads TGTGCCAGCAGAAATACGGGGAACACCGGGGAGCTGTTTTTT.

J is TRBJ2-4 and V is TRBV5-5, with unresolved D. In germline, CDR1 is SGHKS, CDR2 YYEKEE (reference sequence). The length of the CDR3 is 14 residues. V shed 4 bases and J shed 0 bases, with 8 bases lying between them. In DNA, the CDR3 is TGTGCCAGCAGCCGTGAGATAGCCAAAAACATTCAGTACTTC. Translated, it gives CASSREIAKNIQYF.

This clonotype was seen many times. This sequence joins TRBV25-1 and TRBJ2-3; TRBD2 might be the D (5 bases). Germline CDR1 MGHDK, CDR2 SYGVNS. The CDR3 runs 14 residues. Trimming pared 2 bases from V and 9 bases from J, leaving 15 bases between. The CDR3 is CASSEEGTIETQYF. The CDR3 DNA is TGTGCCAGCAGTGAAGAGGGTACTATCGAAACGCAGTATTTT.

This clonotype was seen a handful of times. The chain employs TRBV20-1 and TRBJ2-1, with a possible D match to TRBD2 (6 bases). There are 15 residues in the CDR3. Per germline, CDR1 DFQATT and CDR2 SNEGSKA (reference sequence). Trimming pared 3 bases from V and 8 bases from J, leaving 20 bases between. CDR3 in DNA: TGCAGTGCTAGTATTCACTCAAGGGACTCTGATGAGCAGTTCTTC. Translated, it gives CSASIHSRDSDEQFF.

This chain joins TRBV11-1 and TRBJ2-5; D uncertain. The V gene's germline CDR1 is SGHAT and CDR2 FQDESV (reference sequence). Trimming removed 1 base from V and 6 bases from J, with 3 bases in between. The CDR3 runs to 11 residues. The chain's CDR3 is CASSLGQTQYF. In DNA, the CDR3 is TGTGCCAGCAGCTTAGGCCAGACCCAGTACTTC.

This clonotype has at least ten counts. CDR3 nucleotides: TGTGCCAGCAGTCAAAGACAGGGGAGGGATACGCAGTATTTT. Its protein is CASSQRQGRDTQYF. J is TRBJ2-3 and V is TRBV6-6; 8 nucleotides line up with TRBD1. The length of the CDR3 is 14 residues. The V and J ends lost 5 bases and 6 bases, in that order; junction bases with no gene match: 7. In germline, CDR1 is MNHNY, CDR2 SVGAGI (reference sequence).

The sample holds many counts of this clonotype. V usage is TRBV20-1 and J usage is TRBJ1-3; D remains ambiguous. Germline V gene data show CDR1 as DFQATT and CDR2 as SNEGSKA (reference sequence). This CDR3 contains 12 residues. Trimming took off 6 bases at V and 0 bases at J, with 6 bases between the two ends. This CDR3 reads CSARPSGNTIYF. CDR3 nucleotide sequence: TGCAGTGCCCGGCCCTCTGGAAACACCATATATTTT.

This clonotype appeared a few times. This sequence joins TRBV20-1 and TRBJ2-1, with D perhaps being TRBD1 or TRBD2 (6 bases each). The CDR3 consists of 13 residues. V lost 1 base and J lost 6, with 10 bases in between. Germline V gene lookup returns CDR1 DFQATT and CDR2 SNEGSKA (reference sequence). For the CDR3, the DNA is TGCAGTGCTAGAGCGGGGGCAACCAATGAGCAGTTCTTC. Translating gives CSARAGATNEQFF.

This rearrangement joins TRBV6-5 to TRBJ2-7, with TRBD1 matching over 8 bases. Germline CDR1 and CDR2: MNHEY and SVGAGI. After removal of 10 bases from V and 3 bases from J, the junction contained 14 bases not matched to a gene. The CDR3 has 15 residues. The CDR3 is CATRLGQGPFYEQYF. CDR3 coding DNA: TGTGCCACCCGCCTCGGACAGGGACCTTTCTACGAGCAGTACTTC.

The rearrangement joins TRBV7-9 to TRBJ2-7; TRBD2 is a possible D gene (6 bases). Germline loops: CDR1 SEHNR, CDR2 FQNEAQ (reference sequence). Trimming took 2 bases from V and 5 from J, leaving 13 bases between them. The CDR3 extends over 14 amino acids. The CDR3 DNA is TGTGCCAGCAGCTTATATCAGGGAGGCCACGAGCAGTACTTC. Encoded protein: CASSLYQGGHEQYF.

This clonotype was recorded a few times. V gene TRBV6-2 or TRBV6-3 combines with J gene TRBJ2-7, with TRBD1 identical over 7 bases. CDR1 is MNHEY, CDR2 SVGEGT, per germline. J lost 4 bases, V lost 6 bases, and 12 bases had no gene match. There are 15 residues in the CDR3. CDR3: CASSDFGTVRYEQYF. The CDR3 DNA is TGTGCCAGCAGCGACTTCGGGACAGTAAGATACGAGCAGTACTTC.

The rearrangement uses TRBV12-3 or TRBV12-4 and TRBJ1-2; D is perhaps TRBD1 (6 bases). Trimming stripped 6 bases from V and 7 bases from J, with 15 bases between. The CDR3 length is 13 residues. The chain's CDR3 is CASSILGGGGYTF. The CDR3 bases are TGTGCCAGCAGCATTCTAGGGGGAGGTGGCTACACCTTC.